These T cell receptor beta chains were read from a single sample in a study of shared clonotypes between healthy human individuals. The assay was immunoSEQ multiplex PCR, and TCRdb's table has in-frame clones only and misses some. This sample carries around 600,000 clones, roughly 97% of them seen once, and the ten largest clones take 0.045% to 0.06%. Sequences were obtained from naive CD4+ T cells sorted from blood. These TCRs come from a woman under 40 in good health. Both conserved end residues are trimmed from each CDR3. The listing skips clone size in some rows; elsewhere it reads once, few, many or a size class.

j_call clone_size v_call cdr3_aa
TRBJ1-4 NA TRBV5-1 ASSSLRSDEKLF
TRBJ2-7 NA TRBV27 ASSPMIGSSYEQY
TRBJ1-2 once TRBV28 ASSLWAQGIYGYT
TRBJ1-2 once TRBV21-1 ASSNRGPRSSTHDRGNHGYT
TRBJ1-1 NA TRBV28 ASREGQGFGLDTEAF
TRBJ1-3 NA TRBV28 ASSVGPDMSTIY
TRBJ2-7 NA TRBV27 ASSLSGVFGKRAYEQY
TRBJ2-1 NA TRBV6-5 ASTVAPGPYNEQF
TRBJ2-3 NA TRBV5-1 ASSLAGTSGIDTQY
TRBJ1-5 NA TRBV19 ASSRADTSNQPQH
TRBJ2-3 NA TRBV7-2 ASSLTGGPTDTQY
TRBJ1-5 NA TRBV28 ASTRRNRGDYQPQH
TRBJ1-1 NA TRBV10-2 ASSDGTRNTEAF
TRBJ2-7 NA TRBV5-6 ASTAGVTGYEQY
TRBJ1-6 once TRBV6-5 ASSRGELNNSPLH
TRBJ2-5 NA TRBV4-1 ASSPPGTSGRIKETQY
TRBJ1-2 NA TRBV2 ASSESLGGLLNYGYT
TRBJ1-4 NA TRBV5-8 ASHTGTGVEKLF
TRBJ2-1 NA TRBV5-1 ASSDDYYNEQF
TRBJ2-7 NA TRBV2 ASSGVRDSNRASGRSRSYEQY
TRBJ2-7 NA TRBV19 AATRGDEQY
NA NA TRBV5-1 ASSLTGTGENEQY
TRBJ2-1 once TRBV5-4 ARLSTGAERNEQF
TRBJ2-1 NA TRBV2 ASSEVALQF
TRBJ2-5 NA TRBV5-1 ASGRGTVGLKETQY
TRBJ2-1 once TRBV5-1 ASSLAGVYNEQF
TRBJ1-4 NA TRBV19 ASSADRGGEKLF
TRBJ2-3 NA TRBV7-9 ASSLERERTDTQY
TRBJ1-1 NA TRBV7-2 ASSLDEGWTEAF
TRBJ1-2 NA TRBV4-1 ASSQADRVVYGYT
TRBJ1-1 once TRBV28 ASGTGEWDTEAF
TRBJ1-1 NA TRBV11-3 ASSLGQQNTEAF
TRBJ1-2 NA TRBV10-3 AIRGDSQQAYGYT
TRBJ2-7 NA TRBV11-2 ASSFVRDGEQY
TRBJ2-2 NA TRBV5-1 ASSGGSGSANTGELF
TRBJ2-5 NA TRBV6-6 ASSGRRDQETQY
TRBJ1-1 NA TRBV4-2 ASSQDYGVTEAF
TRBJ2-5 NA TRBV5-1 ASSFLSSGVEETQY
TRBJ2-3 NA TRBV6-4 ASSETISTDTQY
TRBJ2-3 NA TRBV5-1 ASSQPPDTQY